This T cell receptor (beta chain) is from a study of CD8+ T cells in alopecia areata. Between the trimmed V and J ends, which lost 3 bases and 1 base, there was a span of 8 bases. The germline V gene encodes CDR1 SQVTM and CDR2 ANQGSEA. This CDR3 comprises 13 residues. The authors extracted RNA and reverse transcribed it into cDNA as the sequencing template. Only in-frame clones appear in the TCRdb table, and some are missing; sequencing was by immunoSEQ multiplex PCR. The sample holds around 140,000 clones; roughly 46% are singletons and the top ten take 0.95% to 1%. The TCR originated in a human donor with alopecia areata. Sequenced here: CD4+ T cells sorted from blood, sampled at week 0. The V and J genes are TRBV29-1 and TRBJ2-3; D possibly corresponds to TRBD2 (6 bases). CDR3 coding DNA: TGCAGCGTTGATAGCGGAGGCACAGATACGCAGTATTTT. This sequence encodes CSVDSGGTDTQYF.